These 26 T cell receptor beta chains originate from one sample sequenced in a study of blood T cell repertoires in COVID-19. The table came from immunoSEQ multiplex PCR; TCRdb's copy has only in-frame clones and leaves some out. The sample consists of 120,000 to 150,000 clones, approximately 89% of them appearing once. The source material was peripheral blood. The receptors were sampled from a human donor in a cohort sampled during active COVID-19.

This clone was observed a single time. The chain joins TRBV12-3 or TRBV12-4 to TRBJ2-7, with D possibly matching TRBD1 (5 bases). V was cut by 6 bases and J by 3 bases, with 6 bases left in between. This CDR3 comprises 11 residues. For the CDR3, the DNA is TGTGCCAGCAGAGGGGTCTACGAGCAGTACTTC. Translated: CASRGVYEQYF.

This clone showed up just a few times. The chain uses TRBV27 and TRBJ1-1; the D gene is possibly TRBD1 (5 bases). The CDR3 extends over 14 amino acids. V was shortened by 3 bases and J by 1 base, with 9 bases between the two germline ends. Looked up from germline, CDR1 is MNHEY and CDR2 is SMNVEV (reference sequence). The CDR3 nucleotides read TGTGCCAGCAGTTTCTCGACAGCGAACACTGAAGCTTTCTTT. It is translated as CASSFSTANTEAFF.

The chain combines TRBV9 with TRBJ1-1; 11 nucleotides line up with TRBD1. After removal of 4 bases from V and 10 bases from J, the junction contained 9 bases not matched to a gene. The CDR3 contains 14 residues. CDR1 and CDR2 from the germline V gene are SGDLS and YYNGEE. In DNA, the CDR3 is TGTGCCAGCAGCCCCGAAGGGACAGGGGGTCCAGCTTTCTTT. It is translated as CASSPEGTGGPAFF. Full variable domain (missing parts from reference TRBV9 and TRBJ1-1): DSGVTQTPKHLITATGQRVTLRCSPRSGDLSVYWYQQSLDQGLQFLIQYYNGEERAKGNILERFSAQQFPDLHSELNLSSLELGDSALYFCASSPEGTGGPAFFGQGTRLTVV.

The chain links TRBV7-2 to TRBJ1-1; possibly TRBD1 for D (5 bases). Germline V CDR1 and CDR2: SGHTA, FQGNSA. This CDR3 spans 14 amino acids. Trimming took off 5 bases at V and 3 bases at J, with 13 bases between the two ends. The CDR3 DNA is TGTGCCAGCAGCCCTCCGGGGGTGTACACTGAAGCTTTCTTT. It is translated as CASSPPGVYTEAFF.

V gene TRBV7-2 combines with J gene TRBJ2-1, with a tentative D call TRBD2 (6 bases). Germline CDR1 and CDR2: SGHTA and FQGNSA. V lost 6 bases, J lost 0 bases, and 12 bases lay in between. This CDR3 comprises 15 residues. CDR3 amino acids: CASRANGGSYNEQFF. The DNA for the CDR3 is TGTGCCAGCAGAGCGAACGGGGGCTCCTACAATGAGCAGTTCTTC.

V usage is TRBV19 and J usage is TRBJ2-7, with 8 bases identical to TRBD2. The CDR3 totals 15 residues. Germline V gives CDR1 LNHDA, CDR2 SQIVND (reference sequence). With V trimmed by 3 bases and J by 0 bases, 4 bases remained unmatched. CDR3 nucleotide sequence: TGTGCCAGTAGTATTGCGGGGACTAGCTCCTACGAGCAGTACTTC. Residues: CASSIAGTSSYEQYF.

The chain recombines TRBV3-1 (or the pseudogene TRBV3-2) with TRBJ1-2, with 10 bases matching TRBD1. This CDR3 spans 15 amino acids. Trimming at V came to 4 bases and at J to 2 bases, leaving 4 bases not matched to a gene. The germline V gene encodes CDR1 LGHDT and CDR2 YNNKEL (reference sequence). The CDR3 sequence: CASSRGQGTNYGYTF. CDR3 nucleotide sequence: TGTGCCAGCAGCCGGGGACAGGGGACCAACTATGGCTACACCTTC.

The genes are TRBV27 and TRBJ2-7; 8 nucleotides agree with TRBD2. V dropped 5 bases and J dropped 3; count of bases not matched to a gene: 12. The CDR3 runs 16 residues. CDR1 is MNHEY and CDR2 is SMNVEV in the germline V gene (reference sequence). The CDR3 DNA sequence: TGTGCCAGCAGTCCCGTGGGGGTGGCGGGGGGCTACGAGCAGTACTTC. This translates into CASSPVGVAGGYEQYF.

The V gene is TRBV3-1 (or the pseudogene TRBV3-2), the J gene TRBJ2-5; TRBD2 is a possible D gene (7 bases). Trimming left V 5 bases short and J 3 bases short, with 19 bases between. The germline V gene has CDR1 LGHDT and CDR2 YNNKEL (reference sequence). The CDR3 extends over 16 amino acids. CDR3 sequence: CASSSLRGGIEETQYF. In nucleotides, the CDR3 is TGTGCCAGCAGCTCCTTAAGGGGGGGCATTGAAGAGACCCAGTACTTC.

The chain uses TRBV30 and TRBJ1-5, with 7 nucleotides matching TRBD1. The CDR3 extends over 15 amino acids. In germline, CDR1 is GTSNPN, CDR2 SVGIG (reference sequence). With 0 bases clipped from V and 2 bases from J, the junction kept 4 bases outside the gene matches. In DNA form, the CDR3 reads TGTGCCTGGAGTGTTGGAGGGGGCGGCAATCAGCCCCAGCATTTT. This codes for CAWSVGGGGNQPQHF.

V and J are TRBV5-1 and TRBJ2-2; D might be TRBD1 (6 bases). The ends were cut back, 6 bases at V and 2 bases at J, with 14 bases in the middle. CDR1 and CDR2 (germline): SGHRS, YFSETQ. The length of the CDR3 is 15 residues. CDR3 bases: TGCGCCAGCACCATCGGACAGATTAACACCGGGGAGCTGTTTTTT. Translated: CASTIGQINTGELFF.

The rearrangement links TRBV19 to TRBJ1-1; 10 bases are shared with TRBD1. The V segment lost 6 bases and the J segment 1 base; nucleotides outside the gene matches: 5. The CDR3 is 15 amino acids. Germline-derived CDR1 and CDR2 are LNHDA and SQIVND (reference sequence). CDR3 protein: CASRGRQGANTEAFF. CDR3 DNA sequence: TGTGCCAGTAGGGGCCGACAGGGGGCGAACACTGAAGCTTTCTTT.

The rearrangement uses TRBV11-2 and TRBJ1-3, with TRBD1 matching 9 bases. V shed 4 bases and J 7 bases; nucleotides not matched to a gene: 2. Germline V lookup: CDR1 SGHAT, CDR2 FQNNGV. The CDR3 is made up of 13 amino acids. The CDR3 loop reads CASSSDRGNTIYF. CDR3 DNA: TGTGCCAGCAGCTCAGACAGGGGGAACACCATATATTTT.

The chain recombines TRBV10-3 with TRBJ1-1; 8 bases align to TRBD1. This CDR3 has 13 amino acids. Trimming removed 7 bases from V and 8 bases from J; junction bases left unmatched: 9. Germline V CDR1 and CDR2: ENHRY, SYGVKD. The CDR3 sequence is CAITGQGQTEAFF. DNA of the CDR3: TGTGCCATCACTGGACAGGGACAAACAGAAGCTTTCTTT.

The chain employs TRBV2 and TRBJ2-3; 10 bases agree with TRBD2. Germline CDR1 is SNHLY and CDR2 is FYNNEI. CDR3 size: 14 residues. V gave up 7 bases and J gave up 8 bases; unmatched junction bases: 9. CDR3 amino acids: CASTRTSGLVTQYF. The CDR3 nucleotides read TGTGCCAGCACCCGGACTAGCGGTTTGGTTACGCAGTATTTT.

This clone was counted a single time. The chain is built from TRBV2 and TRBJ2-7; TRBD1 matches 10 bases. CDR1 and CDR2 (germline): SNHLY, FYNNEI. CDR3 size: 15 residues. The junction had 8 bases not matched to a gene; V was cut back by 6 bases and J by 3 bases. The CDR3 DNA reads TGTGCCAGCAGAGCTGGACAGGGGGGTATCTACGAGCAGTACTTC. Translating gives CASRAGQGGIYEQYF.

This chain links TRBV3-1 (or the pseudogene TRBV3-2) with TRBJ1-1; unclear D gene. The CDR3 sequence is 13 residues long. Germline-derived CDR1 and CDR2 are LGHDT and YNNKEL (reference sequence). Trimming stripped 4 bases from V and 1 base from J, with 7 bases between. The CDR3 coding sequence is TGTGCCAGCAGCCCAACAGCGAACACTGAAGCTTTCTTT. Its protein product is CASSPTANTEAFF.

The chain combines TRBV7-3 with TRBJ2-3, with TRBD1 matching over 7 bases. The CDR3 is 14 residues long. Germline V CDR1 and CDR2: SGHTA, FQGTGA. With V trimmed by 5 bases and J by 0 bases, 2 bases remained unmatched. The CDR3 here is CASSAQGSTDTQYF. The DNA of the CDR3 is TGTGCCAGCAGCGCACAGGGGAGCACAGATACGCAGTATTTT.

This rearrangement joins TRBV2 to TRBJ2-1; 7 bases agree with TRBD1. Germline V gene sequence: CDR1 SNHLY, CDR2 FYNNEI. Trimming cost V 6 bases and J 5 bases; bases outside gene matches: 7. This CDR3 is 14 amino acids long. The CDR3 DNA is TGTGCCAGCAGGAAGGGGACAGTGGACAATGAGCAGTTCTTC. Its protein is CASRKGTVDNEQFF.

This chain links TRBV5-4 with TRBJ2-7; unclear D gene. This CDR3 has 12 amino acids. V was pared by 0 bases and J by 5 bases, with 6 bases between. Germline V gives CDR1 SGHNT, CDR2 YYREEE (reference sequence). CDR3 DNA: TGTGCCAGCAGCTTGGCGGTGCACGAGCAGTACTTC. It translates to CASSLAVHEQYF.

The chain combines TRBV10-3 with TRBJ1-5, with TRBD1 matching 7 bases. Trimming at V came to 9 bases and at J to 0 bases, leaving 8 bases not matched to a gene. CDR1 and CDR2 from the germline V gene are ENHRY and SYGVKD. The CDR3 is 15 amino acids. CDR3 loop: CAIQDRLDSNQPQHF. In DNA, the CDR3 is TGTGCCATACAGGACAGGTTGGATAGCAATCAGCCCCAGCATTTT.

This clone turned up a few times. The chain employs TRBV2 and TRBJ1-1; a possible D gene is TRBD1 (5 bases). This CDR3 is built from 14 residues. The V and J ends lost 7 bases and 0 bases respectively, with 12 bases between them. Germline-derived CDR1 and CDR2 are SNHLY and FYNNEI. The CDR3 protein is CASTAGRMNTEAFF. CDR3 bases: TGTGCCAGCACCGCGGGGCGGATGAACACTGAAGCTTTCTTT.

This chain uses TRBV7-9 with TRBJ2-5; tentative D call: TRBD1 (7 bases). Germline loops: CDR1 SEHNR, CDR2 FQNEAQ (reference sequence). V was clipped by 5 bases and J by 0 bases, with 13 bases between them. The CDR3 contains 15 residues. The CDR3: CASSLDRDYQETQYF. The CDR3 DNA reads as TGTGCCAGCAGCCTCGACAGGGACTACCAAGAGACCCAGTACTTC. Together with reference TRBV7-9 and TRBJ2-5, the CDR3 gives the full variable domain: DTGVSQNPRHKITKRGQNVTFRCDPISEHNRLYWYRQTLGQGPEFLTYFQNEAQLEKSRLLSDRFSAERPKGSFSTLEIQRTEQGDSAMYLCASSLDRDYQETQYFGPGTRLLVL.

The rearrangement links TRBV7-2 to TRBJ2-3; D is unclear. The V end was cut by 7 bases, the J end by 7 bases, with 9 bases between. Per the germline V gene, CDR1 is SGHTA and CDR2 is FQGNSA. The CDR3 is 11 residues long. The CDR3 region has the DNA TGTGCCAGCACGCTGAGGAATACGCAGTATTTT. Protein product: CASTLRNTQYF.

The chain is built from TRBV7-3 and TRBJ2-3; 9 bases are shared with TRBD2. CDR1 and CDR2 from the germline V gene are SGHTA and FQGTGA. The CDR3 sequence is 20 residues long. J was trimmed by 2 bases and V by 5 bases; bases with no gene match: 20. The CDR3 loop reads CASSPLSSGDPSGYTDTQYF. The CDR3, as DNA: TGTGCCAGCAGCCCCCTGTCTAGCGGGGACCCTTCTGGGTACACAGATACGCAGTATTTT.

The CDR3 protein is CSVEIQGVGGRETQYF. The CDR3 DNA is TGCAGCGTTGAAATACAGGGGGTCGGGGGGCGAGAGACCCAGTACTTC. The chain employs TRBV29-1 and TRBJ2-5; D is possibly TRBD1 (8 bases). V shed 2 bases and J shed 4 bases, with 20 bases lying between them. There are 16 residues in the CDR3. CDR1 is SQVTM, CDR2 ANQGSEA, per germline.